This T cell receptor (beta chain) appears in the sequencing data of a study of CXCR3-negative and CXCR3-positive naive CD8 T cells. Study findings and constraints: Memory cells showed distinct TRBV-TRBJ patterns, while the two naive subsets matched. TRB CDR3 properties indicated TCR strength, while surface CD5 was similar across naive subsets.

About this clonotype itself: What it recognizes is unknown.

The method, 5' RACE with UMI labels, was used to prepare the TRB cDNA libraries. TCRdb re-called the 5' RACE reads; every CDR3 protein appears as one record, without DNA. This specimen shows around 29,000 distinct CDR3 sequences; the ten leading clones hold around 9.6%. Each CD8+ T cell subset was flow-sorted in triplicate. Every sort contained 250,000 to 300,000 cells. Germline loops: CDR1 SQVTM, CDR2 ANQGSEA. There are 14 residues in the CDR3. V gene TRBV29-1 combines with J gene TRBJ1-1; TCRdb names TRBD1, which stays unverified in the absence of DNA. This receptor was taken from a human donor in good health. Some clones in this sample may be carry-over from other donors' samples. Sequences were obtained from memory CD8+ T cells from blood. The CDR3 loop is CSATRAVGNTEAFF.